Each of the 8 T cell receptor beta chains below was sequenced from the same sample in a study of blood T cell repertoires in COVID-19. Some clones are missing from TCRdb's copy, which holds only in-frame ones; the method was immunoSEQ multiplex PCR. In the table there are 250,000 or so clones, 89% of which are singletons. Sequencing was done on a sample of peripheral blood. Receptors originate from a woman aged 40 to 50 who had recovered from COVID-19.

V and J are TRBV5-1 and TRBJ1-1; maybe TRBD1 (6 bases). V dropped 4 bases and J dropped 1 base, with 11 bases sitting between them. Germline CDR1 SGHRS, CDR2 YFSETQ. This CDR3 region has 14 residues. The CDR3 loop is CASSQDSANTEAFF. CDR3 nucleotides: TGCGCCAGCAGCCAGGACAGCGCGAACACTGAAGCTTTCTTT.

V usage is TRBV2 and J usage is TRBJ2-7, with a possible D match to TRBD1 (6 bases). Germline assignment: CDR1 SNHLY and CDR2 FYNNEI. The CDR3 loop spans 12 amino acids. The V and J ends lost 7 bases and 2 bases respectively, with 9 bases between them. The CDR3 loop reads CASKGVTYEQYF. The DNA for the CDR3 is TGTGCCAGCAAGGGGGTTACCTACGAGCAGTACTTC.

This clone appeared a single time. In DNA form, the CDR3 reads TGTGCCAGCAGTTTTTCAACAGGGGGGAGCTATGGCTACACCTTC. This gives the protein CASSFSTGGSYGYTF. The rearrangement links TRBV6-6 to TRBJ1-2, with 8 bases that match TRBD1. The V and J ends lost 4 bases and 4 bases, in that order; junction bases with no gene match: 8. The CDR3 length is 15 residues. Germline-derived CDR1 and CDR2 are MNHNY and SVGAGI (reference sequence).

V usage is TRBV6-1 and J usage is TRBJ1-2; D gene uncertain. The length of the CDR3 is 14 residues. From germline, CDR1 is MNHNS and CDR2 SASEGT. Trimming pared 1 base from V and 4 bases from J, leaving 10 bases between. The chain's CDR3 is CASSEVGTFYGYTF. DNA of the CDR3: TGTGCCAGCAGTGAAGTTGGCACATTCTATGGCTACACCTTC.

The V call is TRBV10-3, the J call TRBJ2-2; D perhaps matches TRBD2 (6 bases). The germline V gene encodes CDR1 ENHRY and CDR2 SYGVKD. Trimming left V 9 bases short and J 2 bases short, with 16 bases between. The CDR3 loop spans 15 amino acids. CDR3 nucleotides: TGTGCCATTAGGGGACTTCCATCAAACACCGGGGAGCTGTTTTTT. It encodes CAIRGLPSNTGELFF.

This sequence joins TRBV28 and TRBJ2-2; D gene unclear. Trimming removed 6 bases from V and 7 bases from J, with 12 bases in between. The CDR3 contains 13 residues. Germline CDR1 is MDHEN and CDR2 is SYDVKM. CDR3 nucleotides: TGTGCCAGCAGCTATCGTGTCGACGGGGAGCTGTTTTTT. The encoded protein is CASSYRVDGELFF.

This chain connects TRBV6-5 to TRBJ2-7; no reliable D call. Trimming shortened V by 0 bases and J by 2 bases, and 8 bases separated the two germline ends. The CDR3 is 14 residues long. CDR1 and CDR2 from the germline V gene are MNHEY and SVGAGI. The CDR3 protein is CASSYSDGAYEQYF. CDR3 DNA: TGTGCCAGCAGTTACTCCGACGGAGCCTACGAGCAGTACTTC.

This chain links TRBV5-4 with TRBJ2-1, with 13 positions matching TRBD2. The CDR3 covers 16 residues. CDR1 is SGHNT and CDR2 is YYREEE in the germline V gene (reference sequence). Losses at the gene ends were 1 base for V and 7 bases for J; bases not matched to a gene: 5. DNA for the CDR3: TGTGCCAGCAGCTTGCCTGGGGGACTAGCGGGAAATGAGCAGTTCTTC. Protein product: CASSLPGGLAGNEQFF.